The 5 T cell receptor beta chains below were found in one sample sequenced in a study of cytomegalovirus exposure and HLA in healthy donors. Assay: immunoSEQ multiplex PCR; the TCRdb copy retains only in-frame clones and omits some. This table holds 59,000 or so clones, roughly nine tenths found once. Input material: PBMCs. The receptors stem from a woman under 30 in good health and CMV-seronegative.

J is TRBJ2-3 and V is TRBV28; 11 bases are a match to TRBD2. The germline V gene encodes CDR1 MDHEN and CDR2 SYDVKM. Germline trimming cut 5 bases from V and 4 bases from J; bases unmatched to any gene: 11. The CDR3 covers 17 residues. CDR3 sequence (DNA): TGTGCCAGCAGTCCCACAATAGCGGGAGGGGGGGCAGATACGCAGTATTTT. Amino acids: CASSPTIAGGGADTQYF.

V usage is TRBV6-6 and J usage is TRBJ1-1; D gene unclear. Germline CDR1 is MNHNY and CDR2 is SVGAGI (reference sequence). CDR3 length equals 14 residues. V was shortened by 6 bases and J by 0 bases, with 11 bases between the two germline ends. CDR3 region: CASSPETMNTEAFF. CDR3 bases: TGTGCCAGCAGCCCAGAAACGATGAACACTGAAGCTTTCTTT.

The rearrangement joins TRBV5-4 to TRBJ2-7; TRBD2 might be the D (6 bases). Deletions cut 2 bases from V and 3 bases from J, with 15 bases between. The germline gives CDR1 SGHNT, CDR2 YYREEE (reference sequence). The CDR3 sequence is 15 residues long. The CDR3 nucleotides are TGTGCCAGCAGCTTTGGGGCTAGCGTAATCTACGAGCAGTACTTC. Its translation is CASSFGASVIYEQYF.

This sequence joins TRBV5-1 and TRBJ2-2; 11 bases are a match to TRBD2. V lost 1 base and J lost 5; bases outside the gene matches: 1. Germline lookup yields CDR1 SGHRS and CDR2 YFSETQ. The CDR3 is made up of 15 amino acids. CDR3 amino acids: CASSLTSGGTGELFF. The CDR3, as DNA: TGCGCCAGCAGCTTGACTAGCGGGGGTACCGGGGAGCTGTTTTTT. Together with reference TRBV5-1 and TRBJ2-2, the CDR3 gives the full variable domain: KAGVTQTPRYLIKTRGQQVTLSCSPISGHRSVSWYQQTPGQGLQFLFEYFSETQRNKGNFPGRFSGRQFSNSRSEMNVSTLELGDSALYLCASSLTSGGTGELFFGEGSRLTVL.

The CDR3 protein is CSVGWDSYEQYF. The CDR3 DNA is TGCAGCGTCGGATGGGACAGCTACGAGCAGTACTTC. J is TRBJ2-7 and V is TRBV29-1; 7 bases line up with TRBD1. The V gene's germline CDR1 is SQVTM and CDR2 ANQGSEA. This CDR3 has 12 amino acids. After removal of 6 bases from V and 3 bases from J, the junction contained 5 bases not matched to a gene.